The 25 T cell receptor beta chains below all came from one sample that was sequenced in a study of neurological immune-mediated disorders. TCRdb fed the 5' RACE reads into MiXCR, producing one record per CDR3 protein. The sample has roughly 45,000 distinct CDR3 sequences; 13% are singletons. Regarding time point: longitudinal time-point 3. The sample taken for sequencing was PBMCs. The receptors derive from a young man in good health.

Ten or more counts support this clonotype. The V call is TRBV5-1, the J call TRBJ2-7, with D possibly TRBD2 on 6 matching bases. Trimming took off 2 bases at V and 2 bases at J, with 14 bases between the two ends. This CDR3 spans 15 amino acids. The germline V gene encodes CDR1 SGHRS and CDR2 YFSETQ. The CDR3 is CASSFSYGGTYEQYF. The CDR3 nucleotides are TGCGCCAGCAGCTTTTCTTACGGAGGGACCTACGAGCAGTACTTC.

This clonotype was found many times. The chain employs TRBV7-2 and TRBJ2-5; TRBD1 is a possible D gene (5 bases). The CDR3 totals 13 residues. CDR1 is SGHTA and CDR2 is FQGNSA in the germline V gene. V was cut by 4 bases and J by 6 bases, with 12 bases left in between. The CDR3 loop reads CASSSGSGKTQYF. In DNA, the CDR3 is TGTGCCAGCAGCTCCGGCTCAGGGAAGACCCAGTACTTC.

CDR3 region: CASIGDHNSPLHF. The CDR3 DNA reads TGTGCCAGCATTGGGGATCATAATTCACCCCTCCACTTT. The rearrangement links TRBV2 to TRBJ1-6; no clear D gene. CDR3 length: 13 amino acids. Trimming stripped 7 bases from V and 5 bases from J, with 9 bases between. The germline gives CDR1 SNHLY, CDR2 FYNNEI.

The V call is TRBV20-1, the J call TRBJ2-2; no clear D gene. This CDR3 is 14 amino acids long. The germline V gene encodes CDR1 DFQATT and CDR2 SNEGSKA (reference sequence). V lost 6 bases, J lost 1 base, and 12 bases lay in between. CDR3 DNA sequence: TGCAGTGCGCAAGGTCATAGGAACACCGGGGAGCTGTTTTTT. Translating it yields CSAQGHRNTGELFF.

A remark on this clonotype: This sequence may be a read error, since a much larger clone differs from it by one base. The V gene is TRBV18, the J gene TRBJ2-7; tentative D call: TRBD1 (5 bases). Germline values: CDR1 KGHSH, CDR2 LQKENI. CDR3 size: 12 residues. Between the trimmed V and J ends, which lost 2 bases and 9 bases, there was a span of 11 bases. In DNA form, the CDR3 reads TGTGCCAGCTCACCAGCAGGGTTTGGGCAGTACTTC. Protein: CASSPAGFGQYF.

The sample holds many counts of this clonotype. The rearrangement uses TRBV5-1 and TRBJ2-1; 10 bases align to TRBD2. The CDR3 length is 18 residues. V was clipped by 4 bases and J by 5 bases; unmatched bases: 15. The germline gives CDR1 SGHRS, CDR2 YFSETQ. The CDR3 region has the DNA TGCGCCAGCAGCCCGGTCCCCGGGGGACTAGCGCACCACAATGAGCAGTTCTTC. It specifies CASSPVPGGLAHHNEQFF.

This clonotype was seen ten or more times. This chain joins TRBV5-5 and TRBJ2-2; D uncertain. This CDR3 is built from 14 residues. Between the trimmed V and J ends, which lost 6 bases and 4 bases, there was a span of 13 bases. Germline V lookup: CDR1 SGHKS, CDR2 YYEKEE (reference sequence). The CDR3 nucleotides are TGTGCCAGCAACTTTGGCCCGGTCACCGGGGAGCTGTTTTTT. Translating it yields CASNFGPVTGELFF.

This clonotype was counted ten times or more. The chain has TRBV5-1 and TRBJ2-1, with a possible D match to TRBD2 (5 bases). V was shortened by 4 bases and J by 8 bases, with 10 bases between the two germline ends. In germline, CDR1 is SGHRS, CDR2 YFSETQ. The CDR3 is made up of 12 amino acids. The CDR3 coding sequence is TGCGCCAGCAGCCCATCAGCGGATGAGCAGTTCTTC. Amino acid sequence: CASSPSADEQFF.

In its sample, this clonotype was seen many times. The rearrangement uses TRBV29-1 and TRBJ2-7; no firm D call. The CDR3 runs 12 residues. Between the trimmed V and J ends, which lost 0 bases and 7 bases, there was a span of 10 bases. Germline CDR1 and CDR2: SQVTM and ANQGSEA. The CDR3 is CSVEEKAGEQYF. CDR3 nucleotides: TGCAGCGTTGAAGAAAAAGCCGGGGAGCAGTACTTC.

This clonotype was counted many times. Written as DNA, the CDR3 is TGTGCCAGCACCGGGACAGGGTTCACCTACAATGAGCAGTTCTTC. Translated, it gives CASTGTGFTYNEQFF. The chain combines TRBV3-1 with TRBJ2-1; TRBD1 matches 9 bases. The CDR3 totals 15 residues. V gave up 7 bases and J gave up 2 bases; unmatched junction bases: 6. Germline-derived CDR1 and CDR2 are LGHDT and YNNKEL (reference sequence).

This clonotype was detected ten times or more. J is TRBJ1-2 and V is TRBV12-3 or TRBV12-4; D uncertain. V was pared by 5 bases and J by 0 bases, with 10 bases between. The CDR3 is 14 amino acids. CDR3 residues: CASSPDGANYGYTF. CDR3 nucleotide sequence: TGTGCCAGCAGTCCGGACGGTGCTAACTATGGCTACACCTTC.

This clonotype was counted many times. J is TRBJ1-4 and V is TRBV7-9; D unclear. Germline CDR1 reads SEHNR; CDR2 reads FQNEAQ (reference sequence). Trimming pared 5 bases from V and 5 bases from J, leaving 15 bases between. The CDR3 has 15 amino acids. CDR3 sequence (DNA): TGTGCCAGCAGCCCTACCGCCGACCGCAATGAAAAACTGTTTTTT. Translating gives CASSPTADRNEKLFF.

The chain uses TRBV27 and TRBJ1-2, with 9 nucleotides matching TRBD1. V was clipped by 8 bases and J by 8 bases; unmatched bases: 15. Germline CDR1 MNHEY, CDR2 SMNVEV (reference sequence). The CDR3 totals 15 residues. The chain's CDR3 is CASAIDGTGTLGYTF. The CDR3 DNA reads TGTGCCAGCGCAATCGACGGGACAGGGACCCTGGGCTACACCTTC.

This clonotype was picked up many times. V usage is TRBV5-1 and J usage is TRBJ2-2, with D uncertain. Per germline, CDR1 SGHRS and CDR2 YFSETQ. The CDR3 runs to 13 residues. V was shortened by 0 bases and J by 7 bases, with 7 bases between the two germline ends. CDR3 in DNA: TGCGCCAGCAGCTTGGCTGCTCGCGGGGAGCTGTTTTTT. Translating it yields CASSLAARGELFF.

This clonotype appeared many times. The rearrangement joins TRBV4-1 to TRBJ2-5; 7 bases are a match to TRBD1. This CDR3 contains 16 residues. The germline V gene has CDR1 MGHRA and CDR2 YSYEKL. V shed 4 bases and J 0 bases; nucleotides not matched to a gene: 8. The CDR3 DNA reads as TGCGCCAGCAGCCCATTCGGACAGGAAAACCAAGAGACCCAGTACTTC. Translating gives CASSPFGQENQETQYF.

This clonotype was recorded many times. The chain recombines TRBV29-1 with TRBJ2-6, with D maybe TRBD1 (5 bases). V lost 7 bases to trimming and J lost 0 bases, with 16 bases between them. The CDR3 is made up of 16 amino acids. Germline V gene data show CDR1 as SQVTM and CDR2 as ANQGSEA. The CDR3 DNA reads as TGCAGCGGTATGACAGTTTCCCTCTCTGGGGCCAACGTCCTGACTTTC. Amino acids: CSGMTVSLSGANVLTF.

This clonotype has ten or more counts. The CDR3, as DNA: TGTGCCAGCAGCTCGACAAACTATGGCTACACCTTC. This sequence encodes CASSSTNYGYTF. V is TRBV5-6 and J is TRBJ1-2; D remains ambiguous. Germline V lookup: CDR1 SGHDT, CDR2 YYEEEE. The ends were cut back, 3 bases at V and 2 bases at J, with 5 bases in the middle. CDR3 length equals 12 residues.

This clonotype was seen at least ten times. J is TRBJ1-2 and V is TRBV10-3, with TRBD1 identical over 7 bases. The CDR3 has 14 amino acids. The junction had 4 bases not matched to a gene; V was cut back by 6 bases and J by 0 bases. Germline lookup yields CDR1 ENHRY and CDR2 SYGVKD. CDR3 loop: CAISDRDTNYGYTF. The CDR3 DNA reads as TGTGCCATCAGCGACAGGGACACTAACTATGGCTACACCTTC.

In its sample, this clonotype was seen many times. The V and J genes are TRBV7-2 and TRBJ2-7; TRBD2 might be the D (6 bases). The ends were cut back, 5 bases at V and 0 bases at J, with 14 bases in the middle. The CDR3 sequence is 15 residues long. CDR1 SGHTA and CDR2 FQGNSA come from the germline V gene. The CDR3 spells CASSDQGDSSYEQYF. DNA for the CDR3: TGTGCCAGCAGCGACCAAGGGGACTCCTCCTACGAGCAGTACTTC.

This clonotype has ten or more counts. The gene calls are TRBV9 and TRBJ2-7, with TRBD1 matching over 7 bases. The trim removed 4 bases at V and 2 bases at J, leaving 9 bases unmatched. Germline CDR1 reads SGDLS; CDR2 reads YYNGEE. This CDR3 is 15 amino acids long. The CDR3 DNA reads TGTGCCAGCAGCCCAGAGGGACAGTCGGCCTACGAGCAGTACTTC. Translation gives CASSPEGQSAYEQYF.

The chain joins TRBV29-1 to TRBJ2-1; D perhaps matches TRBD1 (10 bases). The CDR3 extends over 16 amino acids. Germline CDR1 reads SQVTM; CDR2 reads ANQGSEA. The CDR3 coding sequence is TGCACCTCCGGGACAGGGGAAGCGGGAGGCTACAATGAGCAGTTCTTC. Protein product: CTSGTGEAGGYNEQFF.

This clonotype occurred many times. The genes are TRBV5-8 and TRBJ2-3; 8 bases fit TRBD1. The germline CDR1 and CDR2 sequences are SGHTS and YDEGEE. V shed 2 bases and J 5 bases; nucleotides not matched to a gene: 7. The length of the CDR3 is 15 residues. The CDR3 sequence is CASSFRQGAGDTQYF. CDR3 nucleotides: TGTGCCAGCAGCTTTCGGCAGGGGGCTGGAGATACGCAGTATTTT.

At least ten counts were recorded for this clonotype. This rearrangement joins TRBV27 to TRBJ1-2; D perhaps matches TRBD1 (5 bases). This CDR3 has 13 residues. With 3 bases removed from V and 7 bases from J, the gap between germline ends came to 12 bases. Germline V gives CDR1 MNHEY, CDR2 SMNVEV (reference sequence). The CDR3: CASSFSGLGGYTF. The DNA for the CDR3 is TGTGCCAGCAGTTTTTCAGGGTTGGGTGGCTACACCTTC.

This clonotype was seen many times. The CDR3, as DNA: TGTGCCAGCACCAGTAATGAAAAACTGTTTTTT. Translated: CASTSNEKLFF. This chain joins TRBV7-8 and TRBJ1-4, with D uncertain. Germline CDR1 SGHVS, CDR2 FQNEAQ. V lost 7 bases to trimming and J lost 4 bases, with 4 bases between them. The CDR3 has 11 amino acids.

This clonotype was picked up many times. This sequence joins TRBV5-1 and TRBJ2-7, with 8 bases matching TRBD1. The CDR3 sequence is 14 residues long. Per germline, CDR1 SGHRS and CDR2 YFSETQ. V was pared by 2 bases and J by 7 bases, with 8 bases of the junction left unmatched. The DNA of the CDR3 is TGCGCCAGCAGCTTAGGACAGGGCTCGAGTGAGCAGTACTTC. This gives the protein CASSLGQGSSEQYF.